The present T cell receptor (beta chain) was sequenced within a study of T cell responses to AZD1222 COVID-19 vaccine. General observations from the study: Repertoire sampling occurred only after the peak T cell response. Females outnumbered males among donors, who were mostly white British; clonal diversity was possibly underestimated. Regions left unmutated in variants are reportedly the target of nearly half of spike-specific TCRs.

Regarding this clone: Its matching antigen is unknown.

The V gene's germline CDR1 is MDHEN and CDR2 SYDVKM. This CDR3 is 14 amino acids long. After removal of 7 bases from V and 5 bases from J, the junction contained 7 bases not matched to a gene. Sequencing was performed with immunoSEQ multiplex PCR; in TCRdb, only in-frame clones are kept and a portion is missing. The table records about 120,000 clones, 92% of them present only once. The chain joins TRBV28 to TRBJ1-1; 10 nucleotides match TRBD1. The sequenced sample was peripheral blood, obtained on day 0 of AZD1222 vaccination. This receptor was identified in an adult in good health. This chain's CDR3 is CASTLRQGATEAFF. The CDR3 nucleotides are TGTGCCAGCACCTTGAGACAGGGGGCGACTGAAGCTTTCTTT.